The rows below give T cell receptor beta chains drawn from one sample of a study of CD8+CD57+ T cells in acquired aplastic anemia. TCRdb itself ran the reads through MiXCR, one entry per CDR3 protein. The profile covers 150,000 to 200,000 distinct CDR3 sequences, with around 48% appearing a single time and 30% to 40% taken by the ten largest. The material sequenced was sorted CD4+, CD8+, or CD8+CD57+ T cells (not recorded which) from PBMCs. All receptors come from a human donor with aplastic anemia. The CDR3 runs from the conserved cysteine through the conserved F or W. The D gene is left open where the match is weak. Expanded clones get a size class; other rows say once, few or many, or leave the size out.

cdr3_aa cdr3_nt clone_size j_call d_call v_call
CSAADRGGKLFF TGCAGTGCGGCAGACAGGGGAGGAAAACTGTTTTTT NA TRBJ1-4 TRBD1 TRBV20-1
CASSEPGPGLYGYTF TGTGCCAGCAGTGAGCCGGGGCCGGGGTTATATGGCTACACCTTC NA TRBJ1-2 NA TRBV25-1
CASSLNPGSGNTEAFF TGTGCCAGCAGCTTAAATCCGGGCTCCGGGAACACTGAAGCTTTCTTT NA TRBJ1-1 NA TRBV7-8
CASSPLAGGGGMYEQYF TGTGCCAGCAGCCCGCTAGCGGGAGGGGGGGGGATGTACGAGCAGTACTTC NA TRBJ2-7 TRBD2 TRBV6-1
CASSSAAGELETQYF TGTGCCAGCAGTTCGGCGGCAGGGGAGTTGGAGACCCAGTACTTC few TRBJ2-5 NA TRBV6-5
CASSVDGRINEQYF TGTGCCAGCAGCGTAGACGGGAGGATTAACGAGCAGTACTTC many TRBJ2-7 TRBD2 TRBV9
CATSDCVGGVNTDTQYF TGTGCCACCAGTGATTGCGTGGGAGGGGTCAACACAGATACGCAGTATTTT NA TRBJ2-3 TRBD2 TRBV24-1
CASSELDSNYGYTF TGTGCCAGCAGTGAACTGGATTCGAACTATGGCTACACCTTC few TRBJ1-2 NA TRBV2
CASSEMGTGPADTQYF TGTGCCAGCAGTGAAATGGGGACTGGACCGGCAGATACGCAGTATTTT NA TRBJ2-3 NA TRBV25-1
CAGSYSTGANTEAFF TGTGCCGGCAGTTACTCTACAGGGGCGAACACTGAAGCTTTCTTT NA TRBJ1-1 TRBD1 TRBV6-5
CASMARAGSLNTEAFF TGTGCCAGTATGGCCCGTGCCGGAAGTTTGAACACTGAAGCTTTCTTT many TRBJ1-1 NA TRBV19
CASSQQGYEQYF TGTGCCAGTAGCCAACAGGGGTACGAGCAGTACTTC NA TRBJ2-7 TRBD1 TRBV19
CASSLGNAGGTQYF TGTGCCAGCAGCCTGGGGAACGCCGGGGGGACCCAGTACTTC NA TRBJ2-5 NA TRBV7-8
CATSRDSNGYTF TGTGCCACCAGCAGAGATTCAAATGGCTACACCTTC few TRBJ1-2 NA TRBV15
CASSYRAGNYGYTF TGTGCCAGCAGTTACCGAGCAGGAAACTATGGCTACACCTTC many TRBJ1-2 NA TRBV6-5
CASSFGIANYGYTF TGTGCCAGCAGTTTCGGCATAGCTAACTATGGCTACACCTTC NA TRBJ1-2 NA TRBV12-3/TRBV12-4
CASSQGWGPQYF TGTGCCAGCAGCCAGGGCTGGGGGCCGCAGTATTTT NA TRBJ2-3 NA TRBV3-1
CASSLARGGYQETQYF TGTGCTAGCAGCTTAGCGAGGGGGGGGTACCAAGAGACCCAGTACTTC once TRBJ2-5 NA TRBV7-7
CASSLTRVTQYF TGTGCCAGCAGCCTGACTCGAGTGACCCAGTACTTC NA TRBJ2-5 NA TRBV7-6
CASSLFYEQYF TGTGCCAGCAGTCTTTTCTACGAGCAGTACTTC many TRBJ2-7 NA TRBV12-3/TRBV12-4
CASSLAPSYEQYF TGTGCCAGCAGTCTAGCGCCGAGCTACGAGCAGTACTTC many TRBJ2-7 NA TRBV27
CASSEGSNEQFF TGTGCCAGCAGTGAGGGTAGCAATGAGCAGTTCTTC many TRBJ2-1 NA TRBV6-2/TRBV6-3
CTTSAGEGASPYEQYF TGTACCACCAGTGCGGGCGAGGGGGCATCACCCTACGAGCAGTACTTC NA TRBJ2-7 TRBD1 TRBV24-1
CASSAYGSQETQYF TGTGCCAGCAGCGCTTACGGGTCACAAGAGACCCAGTACTTC NA TRBJ2-5 NA TRBV7-2
CASRRPTGEVSQGEKLFF TGTGCCAGCAGGCGCCCTACAGGGGAAGTGAGTCAGGGTGAAAAACTGTTTTTT few TRBJ1-4 TRBD1 TRBV28
CASSLSGLNLPQHF TGTGCCAGCAGTTTATCCGGGCTAAATTTGCCCCAGCATTTT few TRBJ1-5 NA TRBV27
CSARDPTGGYEQYF TGCAGTGCTAGAGATCCCACGGGGGGCTACGAGCAGTACTTC once TRBJ2-7 TRBD2 TRBV20-1
CASSSGQPGYTF TGTGCCAGCAGTTCGGGACAGCCTGGCTACACCTTC many TRBJ1-2 TRBD1 TRBV9
CAIAGGPPGELFF TGTGCCATCGCAGGGGGGCCCCCCGGGGAGCTGTTTTTT many TRBJ2-2 NA TRBV10-3
CASGLAAPTDTQYF TGCGCCAGCGGCCTAGCGGCCCCCACAGATACGCAGTATTTT few TRBJ2-3 TRBD2 TRBV5-1
CAWSVQKHEFF TGTGCCTGGAGTGTACAGAAGCACGAGTTCTTC NA TRBJ2-1 NA TRBV30
CSASPLRGQKDTFF TGCAGTGCCAGCCCCCTGAGGGGACAAAAGGATACTTTCTTT NA TRBJ1-1 NA TRBV20-1
CASTGGYGYTF TGTGCCTCGACCGGGGGTTATGGCTACACCTTC many TRBJ1-2 NA TRBV30
CATSDSTESGNTIYF TGTGCCACCAGTGATTCGACAGAGTCTGGAAACACCATATATTTT NA TRBJ1-3 NA TRBV24-1
CSVEDWGDRSRSYEQYF TGCAGCGTTGAAGATTGGGGGGACAGGAGCCGATCCTACGAGCAGTACTTC NA TRBJ2-7 TRBD1 TRBV29-1
CASSLVGGAGEQFF TGTGCCAGCAGCTTAGTCGGGGGGGCAGGTGAGCAGTTCTTC many TRBJ2-1 TRBD2 TRBV7-9
CAISTSGGAIGTQYF TGTGCCATCAGTACTAGCGGGGGCGCGATCGGGACCCAGTACTTC NA TRBJ2-5 TRBD2 TRBV10-3
CASSKRGITDTQYF TGTGCCAGCAGTAAGCGGGGTATCACAGATACGCAGTATTTT NA TRBJ2-3 TRBD2 TRBV2
CASSPVGGLDEQFF TGCGCCAGCAGCCCGGTGGGGGGCCTCGATGAGCAGTTCTTC many TRBJ2-1 NA TRBV4-1
CASSQTTGTYSGNTIYF TGTGCCAGCAGCCAAACCACAGGGACTTACTCTGGAAACACCATATATTTT NA TRBJ1-3 NA TRBV4-2
CASSLTGINTEAFF TGTGCCAGCAGTTTAACAGGAATTAACACTGAAGCTTTCTTT NA TRBJ1-1 NA TRBV2
CSASGVAGVRLYNEQFF TGCAGTGCCTCCGGGGTAGCGGGAGTTCGCCTCTACAATGAGCAGTTCTTC NA TRBJ2-1 TRBD2 TRBV20-1